One sample yielded the 2 T cell receptor beta chains listed below, sequenced in a study of CD8+ T cells in alopecia areata. Following extraction, RNA underwent reverse transcription to cDNA, which served as the sequencing template. Generated by immunoSEQ multiplex PCR, the TCRdb table keeps only in-frame clones and is missing some. Of 110,000 to 150,000 clones in the sample, about three fifths were seen once. The sequencing used CD4+ T cells sorted from blood, collected at week 0. These receptors were collected from a human donor with alopecia areata.

The chain employs TRBV29-1 and TRBJ1-5; D may be TRBD1 (5 bases). The V end was cut by 6 bases, the J end by 5 bases, with 14 bases between. This CDR3 contains 13 residues. Germline CDR1 reads SQVTM; CDR2 reads ANQGSEA. The CDR3 DNA sequence: TGCAGCGTGGCCCGGGACGGTGATCAGCCCCAGCATTTT. It is translated as CSVARDGDQPQHF.

The chain is built from TRBV9 and TRBJ2-6; 9 nucleotides line up with TRBD2. The germline V gene has CDR1 SGDLS and CDR2 YYNGEE. V lost 1 base and J lost 0; bases outside the gene matches: 5. The CDR3 runs to 18 residues. CDR3 bases: TGTGCCAGCAGCGTACATAGCGGGGGAATCTCTGGGGCCAACGTCCTGACTTTC. Translating gives CASSVHSGGISGANVLTF.